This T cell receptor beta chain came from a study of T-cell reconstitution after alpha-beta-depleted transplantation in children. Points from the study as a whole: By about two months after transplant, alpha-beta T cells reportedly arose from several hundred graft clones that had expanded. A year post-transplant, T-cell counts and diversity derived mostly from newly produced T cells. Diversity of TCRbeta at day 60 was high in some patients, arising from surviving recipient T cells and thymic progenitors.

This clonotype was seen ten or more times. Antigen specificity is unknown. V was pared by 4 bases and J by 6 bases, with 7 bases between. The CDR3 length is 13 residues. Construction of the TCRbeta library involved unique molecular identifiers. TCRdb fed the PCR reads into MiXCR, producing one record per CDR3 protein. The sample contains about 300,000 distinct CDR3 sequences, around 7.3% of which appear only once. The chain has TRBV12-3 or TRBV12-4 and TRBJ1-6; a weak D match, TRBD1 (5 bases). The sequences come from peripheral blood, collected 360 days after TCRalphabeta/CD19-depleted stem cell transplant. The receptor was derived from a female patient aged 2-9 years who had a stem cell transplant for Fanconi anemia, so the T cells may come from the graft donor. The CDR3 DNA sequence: TGTGCCAGCAGTTCCCAGGGTAATTCACCCCTCCACTTT. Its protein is CASSSQGNSPLHF.